This T cell receptor beta chain was profiled in a study of identifying expanded T cells in peripheral blood. No infections or other immune events were documented during collection. This clone was observed a single time. Its antigen is currently unknown. V dropped 5 bases and J dropped 6; count of bases not matched to a gene: 5. The germline CDR1 and CDR2 sequences are SGHTA and FQGNSA. The CDR3 contains 15 residues. Here immunoSEQ multiplex PCR was the method, and the copy in TCRdb shows in-frame clones only, minus some. In the table there are some 70,000 clones, approximately 87% of which are singletons. Study-wide points: Across healthy donors, higher total template counts meant significantly greater roughly 2-week count variance. About 1.2 clones differed between technical replicates, versus roughly 16 and 20 over time.

This chain connects TRBV7-2 to TRBJ2-3; 13 nucleotides align to TRBD2. This clonotype was obtained from a person aged 18 to 69 in good health. The sequenced sample consisted of blood. As DNA, the CDR3 is TGTGCCAGCAGCCCGACTAGCGGGAGGTGGGATACGCAGTATTTT. Translation gives CASSPTSGRWDTQYF.